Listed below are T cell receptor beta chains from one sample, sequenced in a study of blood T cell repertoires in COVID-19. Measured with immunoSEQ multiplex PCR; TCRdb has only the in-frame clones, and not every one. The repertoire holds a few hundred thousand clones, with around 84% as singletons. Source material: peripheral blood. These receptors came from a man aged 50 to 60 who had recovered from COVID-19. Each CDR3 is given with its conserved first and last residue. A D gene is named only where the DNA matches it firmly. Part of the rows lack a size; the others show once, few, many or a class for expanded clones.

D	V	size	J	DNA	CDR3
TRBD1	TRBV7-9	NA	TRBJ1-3	TGTGCCAGCACCGCAGGGGGGTGGACGGGAAACACCATATATTTT	CASTAGGWTGNTIYF
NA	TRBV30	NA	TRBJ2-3	TGTGCCTGGGGCGGCTGGAGGGAGGGCACAGATACGCAGTATTTT	CAWGGWREGTDTQYF
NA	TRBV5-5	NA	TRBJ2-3	TGTGCCAGCAGCGCCGCCCAGGGGACAGATACGCAGTATTTT	CASSAAQGTDTQYF
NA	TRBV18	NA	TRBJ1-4	TGTGCCAGCTCACTGGGACTTAATGAAAAACTGTTTTTT	CASSLGLNEKLFF
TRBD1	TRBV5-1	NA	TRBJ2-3	TGCGCCAGCAGCTTGGTTACAGGGGGTAGCACAGATACGCAGTATTTT	CASSLVTGGSTDTQYF
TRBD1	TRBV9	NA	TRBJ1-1	TGTGCCAGCAGCGGAGGACAGGGAAAAGCTTTCTTT	CASSGGQGKAFF
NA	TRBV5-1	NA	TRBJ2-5	TGCGCCAGCAGCTTGGCCAGTGGTTCCGAGACCCAGTACTTC	CASSLASGSETQYF
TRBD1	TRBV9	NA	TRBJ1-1	TGTGCCAGCAGCGTCGGACAGGGGGGAATGAACACTGAAGCTTTCTTT	CASSVGQGGMNTEAFF
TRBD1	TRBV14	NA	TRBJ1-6	TGTGCCAGCAGCCACAGGGGGTCGTATAATTCACCCCTCCACTTT	CASSHRGSYNSPLHF
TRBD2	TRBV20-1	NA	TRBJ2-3	TGCAGTGCTAGTATCCCCGGGGGGGGCAATACGCAGTATTTT	CSASIPGGGNTQYF
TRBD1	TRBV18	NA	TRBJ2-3	TGTGCCAGCTCATCCGGGACAGGGGGACGTACGCAGTATTTT	CASSSGTGGRTQYF
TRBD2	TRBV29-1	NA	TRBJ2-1	TGCAGCGTTGATCAGGGACTAAGCTCCTACAATGAGCAGTTCTTC	CSVDQGLSSYNEQFF
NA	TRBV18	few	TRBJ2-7	TGTGCCAGCTCCAATTCCGGGGGAACAGGGGCCTACGAGCAGTACTTC	CASSNSGGTGAYEQYF
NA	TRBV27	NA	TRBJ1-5	TGTGCCAGCGGAGGGGCAAATCAGCCCCAGCATTTT	CASGGANQPQHF
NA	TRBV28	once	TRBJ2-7	TGTGCCAGCAGTGGCCAGGGGTCACAGCACTACGAGCAGTACTTC	CASSGQGSQHYEQYF
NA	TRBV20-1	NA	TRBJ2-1	TGCAGTGCTAGTAACGGGATAGGGGAGCAGTTCTTC	CSASNGIGEQFF
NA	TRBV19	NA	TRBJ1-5	TGTGCCAGTAGCATCCAGACAGATCAGCCCCAGCATTTT	CASSIQTDQPQHF
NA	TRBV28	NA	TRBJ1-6	TGTGCCAGCAGTTTTTTGGGGACAAGTAATTCACCCCTCCACTTT	CASSFLGTSNSPLHF
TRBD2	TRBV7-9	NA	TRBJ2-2	TGTGCCAGCAGCCGTGGGTCTAGCGGCACCGGGGAGCTGTTTTTT	CASSRGSSGTGELFF